This T cell receptor beta chain was sequenced during a study of T cell responses to AZD1222 COVID-19 vaccine (dated by TCRdb to the early 2020s). The study in broad terms: AZD1222 recipients with second doses at about 4 weeks or about 12 weeks were pooled, because spike-specific TCR depth and breadth did not differ between schedules. A total of around 240 trial participants underwent TCR sequencing, of whom roughly 210 had received two doses of AZD1222 and around 25 had received two doses of the MenACWY control vaccine. Trial participants were enrolled by age into subgroups of 18-55, 56-69 and 70-plus years, and around 150, 28 and 57 TCR-sequenced participants, respectively, were included in these subgroups. The paper's findings and limits, for the study overall: Because no day 14 peak-response samples were available, the repertoires could be characterized only after the peak T cell response. Participants were mostly white British, with more females than males. The authors suggested clonal diversity may have been underestimated. The vaccine-associated CD4 TCRs covered the entire spike protein, and the dominant responses fell in regions 160-218 and 743-854. A significant rise in spike-specific TCR breadth and depth was observed after two AZD1222 doses relative to day 0 and relative to MenACWY recipients. Nearly half of unique spike-specific TCRs reportedly recognized epitopes outside regions mutated in the B.1.351 and B.1.1.7 variants. In the small 56-69-year group, the increase in depth fell short of significance, most likely because of low power. Conclusions about previously exposed vaccinees are limited, since just 5 or 6 AZD1222 recipients were seropositive for SARS-CoV-2 at baseline.

The CDR3 regions of human TCRbeta chains were subjected to immunosequencing. From the authors' description of their analysis: TCRs in the repertoires were matched against a reference library of SARS-CoV-2-specific TCRs that had been generated with the MIRA antigen-specificity platform. Breadth was defined as the fraction of unique TCRs that were SARS-CoV-2-associated. Depth was defined as the fraction of total T cells that were SARS-CoV-2-associated. Using the MIRA data, each spike-specific TCR was assigned both to the spike region to which the TCR was reactive and to a CD4 or CD8 class. Log10-transformed breadth and depth values were compared by one-way ANOVA with Sidak's multiple comparisons tests. The table was pulled from immuneACCESS by TCRdb, which kept in-frame rearrangements only. Such tables lose some clones; where checked, under half of the loss comes from unresolved V genes, and the rest has no known cause. Clonal size and the V and J genes are those of that table, whereas D and trimming came from the DNA. Recorded for this sample are about 180,000 clones; 88% of them occurred a single time. Approximately 0.5% of the sample is in the top ten clones.

Trimming removed 1 base from V and 3 bases from J, leaving 12 bases between the germline ends. For CDR1 and CDR2, the germline V gene lists SGHNT and YENEEA. From the cysteine up to the phenylalanine, the CDR3 has a length of 15 residues. Of all the DNA, just the CDR3 is kept, 45 bases in frame from base 1. For this clone: No antigen is known for it. No base quality values were provided; no much bigger clone lies one nucleotide off.

Interpreted using the paper, the time point label stands for: baseline before first vaccination. Vaccinee samples came from UK trials COV001 and COV002, including a single-blind randomized controlled phase 2/3 trial of AZD1222 (ChAdOx1 nCoV-19) in healthy adults. For TCRbeta chain sequencing, PBMC samples were collected from trial participants at day 0 and at day 28 after the second dose. The rearrangement joined TRBV11-3 to TRBJ2-5; a tentative D match to TRBD2 spans 6 bases. The sequencing used peripheral blood, collected on day 0 of AZD1222 vaccination. The receptor was derived from an adult in good health. The CDR3 corresponds to CASSLGGGLEETQYF. DNA sequence: TGTGCCAGCAGCTTAGGGGGAGGATTAGAAGAGACCCAGTACTTC.